The text below deals with one TCR beta chain. Its antigen remains unidentified. Sequenced by immunoSEQ multiplex PCR; TCRdb stores in-frame clones only, minus some. This sample has about 400,000 clones, with around nine tenths found just once. These data belong to a study of Ad26.COV2.S vaccination and SARS-CoV-2 variants. Findings and caveats of the study: Vaccine and placebo recipients had similar non-spike TCR breadth.

Deletions cut 8 bases from V and 3 bases from J, with 11 bases between. Germline loops: CDR1 ENHRY, CDR2 SYGVKD. This CDR3 has 12 amino acids. Treatment reported: some 20 received Ad26.COV2.S at low or high dose, single or two shots; about 5 received placebo; per-sample allocation not given. It was on day 63 after the first vaccine or placebo injection that samples were taken. An adult donor aged 18-55 years was enrolled in Boston. This receptor was obtained from a person aged 18-60 years who received the Ad26.COV2.S COVID-19 vaccine or a placebo. This specimen consisted of peripheral blood, obtained in a trial of Ad26.COV2.S vaccine versus placebo. The V and J genes are TRBV10-3 and TRBJ2-7; weak D call: TRBD1 (6 bases). DNA for the CDR3: TGTGCCATCGGACAGCGACTCTACGAGCAGTACTTC. It translates to CAIGQRLYEQYF.